These T cell receptor beta chains were read from a single sample in a study of cytomegalovirus exposure and HLA in healthy donors. Data came from immunoSEQ multiplex PCR; TCRdb stores just in-frame clones and leaves some out. The sample records 150,000 to 250,000 clones, 79% being singletons. The sample comprised PBMCs. The receptors here all came from a girl under 18 in good health and CMV-seropositive. The CDR3 runs from the conserved cysteine through the conserved F or W. The D gene is left open where the match is weak. Clone sizes are given selectively: once, few, many, or a class where the clone is expanded.

d_gene	len	v_gene	abundance	j_gene	CDR3aa	CDR3nt
.	15	TRBV7-2	.	TRBJ1-6	CASSSLPGPGGPLHF	TGTGCCAGCAGCTCCCTACCTGGACCGGGGGGTCCCCTCCACTTT
.	15	TRBV5-1	.	TRBJ1-1	CASSSSTTMNTEAFF	TGCGCCAGCAGCTCGTCGACAACCATGAACACTGAAGCTTTCTTT
TRBD1	15	TRBV7-2	.	TRBJ2-5	CASSLRQGVQETQYF	TGTGCCAGCAGCTTAAGGCAGGGGGTACAAGAGACCCAGTACTTC
.	15	TRBV11-3	few	TRBJ2-1	CASSLGFGGVNEQFF	TGTGCCAGCAGCTTAGGCTTTGGAGGAGTAAATGAGCAGTTCTTC
.	13	TRBV2	.	TRBJ1-2	CASTTEFVYGYTF	TGTGCCAGCACGACAGAGTTCGTCTATGGCTACACCTTC
TRBD1	19	TRBV27	.	TRBJ1-1	CASSPTLRDRGGLNTEAFF	TGTGCCAGCAGTCCAACCCTCCGGGACAGGGGCGGGTTGAACACTGAAGCTTTCTTT
.	15	TRBV5-5	.	TRBJ2-7	CASSLAQGGRSEQYF	TGTGCCAGCAGCTTGGCCCAGGGGGGCCGATCCGAGCAGTACTTC
TRBD1	13	TRBV18	few	TRBJ1-1	CASSLDRGAEAFF	TGTGCCAGCTCATTGGACAGGGGTGCTGAAGCTTTCTTT
.	14	TRBV5-4	.	TRBJ2-3	CASSLEPFTDTQYF	TGTGCCAGCAGCCTCGAGCCCTTCACAGATACGCAGTATTTT
TRBD2	14	TRBV30	.	TRBJ2-3	CAWTRTSGTYTQYF	TGTGCCTGGACTCGGACTAGCGGGACGTATACGCAGTATTTT
TRBD1	13	TRBV4-3	.	TRBJ1-1	CASAIQGGTEAFF	TGCGCCAGCGCCATACAGGGGGGCACTGAAGCTTTCTTT
.	11	TRBV6-6	.	TRBJ1-1	CASITARGAFF	TGTGCCAGCATAACGGCCCGAGGGGCTTTCTTT
.	12	TRBV2	.	TRBJ2-3	CASSRTEDTQYF	TGTGCCAGCAGCAGAACAGAGGATACGCAGTATTTT
.	13	TRBV11-2	.	TRBJ1-2	CATRGEGRFGYTF	TGTGCCACCCGCGGGGAGGGGAGGTTTGGCTACACCTTC
.	11	TRBV7-2	.	TRBJ2-3	CASSLGTSQYF	TGTGCCAGCAGCTTAGGGACTTCGCAGTATTTT
.	12	TRBV29-1	.	TRBJ2-7	CSVLLGGHEQYF	TGCAGCGTCCTCCTAGGTGGCCACGAGCAGTACTTC
.	13	TRBV6-1	.	TRBJ1-1	CASSGQFNTEAFF	TGTGCCAGCAGTGGTCAGTTTAACACTGAAGCTTTCTTT
.	11	TRBV9	.	TRBJ2-7	CLMAGANEQYF	TGCCTCATGGCAGGGGCCAACGAGCAGTACTTC
TRBD2	16	TRBV6-5	.	TRBJ2-5	CASRYGTSGGRETQYF	TGTGCCAGCAGATACGGGACTAGCGGGGGCCGAGAGACCCAGTACTTC
TRBD1	14	TRBV5-1	.	TRBJ2-2	CASSLLTGSGELFF	TGCGCCAGCAGCTTATTGACAGGGAGCGGGGAGCTGTTTTTT